The clone carrying this T cell receptor beta chain was seen only once. This PCR relied on a set of 60 Vbeta primers and 13 Jbeta primers. Sequenced by immunoSEQ multiplex PCR; TCRdb stores in-frame clones only, minus some. The data hold about 150,000 clones, with 77% observed a single time. These data are taken from a study of cytomegalovirus exposure and HLA in healthy donors. Germline CDR1 is SGHTA and CDR2 is FQGNSA. The V gene lost 5 bases and the J gene lost 0 bases, with 17 bases spanning the gap. The CDR3 contains 16 residues. The V gene is TRBV7-2, the J gene TRBJ2-7, with a tentative D call TRBD1 (5 bases). The sequenced sample consisted of PBMCs. The sequence was collected from a male donor in good health and CMV-seronegative. CDR3 sequence (DNA): TGTGCCAGCAGCCCCCCCACCGACAGTTTCTCCTACGAGCAGTACTTC. Translated: CASSPPTDSFSYEQYF.